This record concerns one T cell receptor beta chain sequence. The specificity of this receptor is unknown. No quality values exist for individual bases; no much larger clone is one base distant. Via the germline V gene (reference sequence), CDR1 is WNHNN and CDR2 SYGVQD. Including the terminal cysteine and phenylalanine, the CDR3 comprises 14 residues. The entry retains the CDR3 DNA only, 42 bases that are in frame from base 1. The junction shows trimming of 4 bases on V and 8 bases on J, and the gene matches do not reach 4 bases of it. This sample was included in a study of OX40 agonist ivuxolimab in advanced cancers. Background on the whole study: Ivuxolimab, which targeted the costimulatory receptor OX40 (CD134), was an agonistic, fully human IgG2 monoclonal antibody. Intravenous ivuxolimab was administered to patients every 2 weeks at six dose levels: 0.01, 0.1, 0.3, 1.5, 3 and 10 mg/kg. Of the approximately 54 patients in dose escalation, around 19 had hepatocellular carcinoma, around 15 had melanoma, 9 had renal cell carcinoma and 9 had head and neck cancer. In the dose-escalation cohort, more than 75% of patients were male, and the mean age was about 55 years, with a range of roughly 20 to 79. Prior anti-PD-1, anti-PD-L1 or anti-CTLA-4 therapy was permitted, and checkpoint inhibitors had been received by about 36% of dose-escalation patients. Partial responses were achieved by three dose-escalation patients, of whom one had hepatocellular carcinoma and two had cutaneous melanoma. The purpose of peripheral TCRbeta sequencing was to test whether ivuxolimab changed TCR sequence diversity and led to clonal T-cell expansion. The paper describes the monotherapy dose-escalation part (N of about 55 patients) of the phase I trial of ivuxolimab. The paper's findings and limits, for the study overall: In the 0.1-3.0 mg/kg groups, partial responders were among the patients with the lowest normalized peripheral clonal expansion, particularly in CD8+ T cells. At doses of 0.1 to 3.0 mg/kg, clonal expansion of both CD4+ and CD8+ T cells in blood was seen between baseline and week 6. Low levels of normalized T-cell clonal expansion were also seen in some nonresponding patients. After ivuxolimab, expanded clones were on average more numerous among CD8+ T cells than among CD4+ T cells. The antigen specificity of the clonally expanded peripheral T cells was not determined.

The trial excluded patients who had a history of autoimmune disease or who were on systemic immunosuppression. Peripheral blood for TCR sequencing was collected from all dose cohorts at baseline, on cycle 4 day 1, and on cycle 7 day 1. The samples were taken from a phase I, first-in-human, multicenter, open-label dose-escalation trial of ivuxolimab. Adults with locally advanced or metastatic melanoma, renal cell carcinoma, hepatocellular carcinoma or head and neck squamous cell carcinoma were enrolled in the trial. Before TCR sequencing, CD4+ T cells and CD8+ T cells from peripheral blood were sorted into separate populations. Genomic DNA was extracted from sorted cells for sequencing of the TCRbeta CDR3 region. The immunoSEQ Assay was used for sequencing of TCRbeta CDR3 regions. TCRdb took over this immuneACCESS table, retaining in-frame rearrangements with V and J assigned. Such tables are incomplete; in checked studies, under half of the missing clones stem from an unresolved V gene, and the remainder is unexplained. The sample table records 75,000 to 80,000 clones; around 80% of these occur just once. The top ten clones comprise 0.76% of the sample.

This receptor was taken from an adult with an advanced solid tumor such as melanoma, head and neck, liver or kidney cancer. The chain is made from TRBV10-1 and TRBJ2-2; the junction holds 10 bases that match TRBD2. Here the sequenced sample was CD4+ or CD8+ T cells sorted from blood, taken in a trial of the OX40 agonist ivuxolimab. The base sequence is TGCGCCAGCAGTGGTAGCGGGAGGTCTGGGGAGCTGTTTTTT. This encodes CASSGSGRSGELFF.